What follows describes a single T cell receptor beta chain. The antigen is not known. Both 60 Vbeta primers and 13 Jbeta primers went into the PCR. Data came from immunoSEQ multiplex PCR; TCRdb stores just in-frame clones and leaves some out. The repertoire consists of about 67,000 clones, with 80% occurring once and the leading ten covering around 4.2%. This sample is part of a study of cytomegalovirus exposure and HLA in healthy donors. Whole-study findings and limits: A previous analysis found most TCR beta V segments productive roughly 87% or roughly 30% of the time.

V was pared by 8 bases and J by 5 bases, with 15 bases between. Germline values: CDR1 PRHDT, CDR2 FYEKMQ (reference sequence). The CDR3 extends over 13 amino acids. Input material: PBMCs. This receptor was taken from a woman aged 25 to 39 in good health and CMV-seronegative. V and J are TRBV13 and TRBJ1-2; unclear D gene. The chain's CDR3 is CASQRRGGYGYTF. The CDR3 region has the DNA TGTGCCAGCCAGAGACGGGGAGGATATGGCTACACCTTC.